This TCR beta chain was profiled in a study of CD8 T cells in ankylosing spondylitis. For TCR beta, libraries came from quantitative 5'-RACE with molecular barcodes. TCRdb passed the 5' RACE reads through MiXCR, listing each CDR3 protein once. The sample consists of around 9,100 distinct CDR3 sequences, around 6% of them appearing once. Many counts were recorded for this clonotype. Its antigen remains unknown. Regarding the study as a whole: Some motif variants had been reported before (in reactive arthritis synovial fluid and blood).

The germline CDR1 and CDR2 sequences are SGDLS and YYNGEE. This CDR3 comprises 14 residues. V was shortened by 6 bases and J by 6 bases, with 16 bases between the two germline ends. The chain recombines TRBV9 with TRBJ2-1; the D gene is possibly TRBD1 (6 bases). Input material: blood, either unsorted or a sorted T cell fraction (not recorded which). This sequence was found in a female donor with ankylosing spondylitis or in good health (not recorded which). CDR3 DNA sequence: TGTGCCAGCACCGCACAGGGCGGAGGCAATGAGCAGTTCTTC. This sequence encodes CASTAQGGGNEQFF.